The clone carrying this T cell receptor beta chain was picked up a small number of times. No antigen is known for it. This clone may be a read error of a much larger clone one base away. Molecular barcoded adaptors covering alpha/delta and beta/gamma chains were used on approximately 400 ng RNA. TCRdb re-analysed the reads in MiXCR, keeping a single row per CDR3 protein. The profile covers about 130,000 distinct CDR3 sequences, with around 13% appearing a single time and 6.5% to 9% taken by the ten largest. The entry originates in a study of read filtering for tumor transcriptome and immune sequencing. For the study at large: Among patients, 17 to 20 were male and some 15 female, aged about 45 to 85 (mean about 72). General study results and limits: Sorted CD138-negative bone marrow cells were not purified T cells.

At the time of active disease, bone marrow was collected from every patient. The TCR comes from a donor at least 40 years old with multiple myeloma. The specimen was a population of CD138-negative cells sorted from bone marrow.

The CDR3 is CASSLEGSYNGQFF. The CDR3 nucleotides read TGTGCCAGCAGCTTAGAAGGATCCTACAATGGGCAGTTCTTC. The rearrangement joins TRBV7-9 to TRBJ2-1; D is unresolved. The CDR3 has 14 residues. Germline V gene data show CDR1 as SEHNR and CDR2 as FQNEAQ (reference sequence).